Each of the 19 T cell receptor beta chains below was sequenced from the same sample in a study of blood T cell repertoires in COVID-19. Only in-frame clones appear in the TCRdb table, and some are missing; sequencing was by immunoSEQ multiplex PCR. The table has about 250,000 clones, 85% to 90% seen once. The sample was PBMCs or T cells enriched from blood (not recorded which). The receptors come from a man between 18 and 29 years old who had recovered from COVID-19.

This rearrangement joins TRBV19 to TRBJ1-1, with TRBD1 as a possible D gene (5 bases). The V and J ends lost 5 bases and 4 bases respectively, with 14 bases between them. Germline CDR1 reads LNHDA; CDR2 reads SQIVND (reference sequence). CDR3 length: 14 residues. The CDR3 loop reads CASSVTGLGTEAFF. In DNA form, the CDR3 reads TGTGCCAGTAGTGTCACAGGTTTGGGCACTGAAGCTTTCTTT.

The J gene is TRBJ1-3, the V gene TRBV12-5; D may be TRBD1 (6 bases). Germline V gene data show CDR1 as LGHNT and CDR2 as FRNRAP. The V gene lost 7 bases and the J gene lost 1 base, with 11 bases spanning the gap. The CDR3 has 14 amino acids. CDR3 loop: CASAIQGSGNTIYF. CDR3 bases: TGTGCTAGTGCCATACAGGGTTCTGGAAACACCATATATTTT.

The chain employs TRBV6-5 and TRBJ1-2; TRBD1 might be the D (5 bases). Germline-derived CDR1 and CDR2 are MNHEY and SVGAGI. The ends were cut back, 1 base at V and 3 bases at J, with 15 bases in the middle. CDR3 size: 16 residues. The CDR3 sequence is CASSYWKGRSDYGYTF. CDR3 DNA: TGTGCCAGCAGTTACTGGAAGGGGAGGTCGGACTATGGCTACACCTTC.

The V gene is TRBV3-1 (or the pseudogene TRBV3-2), the J gene TRBJ2-5, with 10 bases lining up with TRBD2. Germline CDR1 LGHDT, CDR2 YNNKEL (reference sequence). Germline trimming cut 1 base from V and 5 bases from J; bases unmatched to any gene: 4. This CDR3 is 15 amino acids long. The CDR3 coding sequence is TGTGCCAGCAGCCAAGGACTAGCGGGCCTCGAGACCCAGTACTTC. Translation: CASSQGLAGLETQYF.

This rearrangement joins TRBV24-1 to TRBJ1-2; 7 bases line up with TRBD1. V trimming: 4 bases; J trimming: 7 bases; junction bases outside the gene matches: 2. The CDR3 contains 12 residues. Germline V gives CDR1 KGHDR, CDR2 SFDVKD. CDR3 residues: CATSEYRGGYTF. The CDR3, as DNA: TGTGCCACCAGTGAGTACAGGGGTGGCTACACCTTC.

This chain connects TRBV9 to TRBJ1-2; no clear D. Per germline, CDR1 SGDLS and CDR2 YYNGEE. V gave up 0 bases and J gave up 7 bases, with 16 bases separating them. The CDR3 contains 15 residues. The CDR3 here is CASSVAEGPAGGYTF. CDR3 nucleotide sequence: TGTGCCAGCAGCGTAGCGGAGGGCCCTGCGGGTGGCTACACCTTC.

This clone was counted a few times. This chain joins TRBV24-1 and TRBJ1-2; weak D call: TRBD1 (5 bases). Germline CDR1 is KGHDR and CDR2 is SFDVKD. The length of the CDR3 is 13 residues. Trimming took 0 bases from V and 6 from J, leaving 7 bases between them. The CDR3 here is CATSDLQGHGYTF. CDR3 DNA: TGTGCCACCAGTGATTTGCAGGGCCATGGCTACACCTTC.

This rearrangement joins TRBV7-2 to TRBJ1-6, with D possibly matching TRBD1 (5 bases). The CDR3 runs to 15 residues. Trimming cost V 5 bases and J 0 bases, with 8 bases left between them. CDR1 and CDR2 from the germline V gene are SGHTA and FQGNSA. The CDR3 DNA reads as TGTGCCAGCAGCAGTGACAGCTCCTATAATTCACCCCTCCACTTT. Translating gives CASSSDSSYNSPLHF. The entire variable domain, with the rest obtained from reference TRBV7-2 and TRBJ1-6, is as follows: GAGVSQSPSNKVTEKGKDVELRCDPISGHTALYWYRQSLGQGLEFLIYFQGNSAPDKSGLPSDRFSAERTGGSVSTLTIQRTQQEDSAVYLCASSSDSSYNSPLHFGNGTRLTVT.

The chain joins TRBV7-9 to TRBJ1-2; D remains ambiguous. This CDR3 has 11 residues. Per the germline V gene, CDR1 is SEHNR and CDR2 is FQNEAQ (reference sequence). V dropped 2 bases and J dropped 8 bases, with 6 bases sitting between them. The CDR3 DNA reads as TGTGCCAGCAGCTTATCAGGAGGCTACACCTTC. Translation: CASSLSGGYTF.

The rearrangement joins TRBV12-3 or TRBV12-4 to TRBJ2-7; 10 bases line up with TRBD1. V dropped 6 bases and J dropped 13; count of bases not matched to a gene: 12. The CDR3 runs to 13 residues. In DNA, the CDR3 is TGTGCCAGCAGCCGGACAGGGGGAAGTGTGGTCTACTTC. Protein sequence: CASSRTGGSVVYF.

This chain joins TRBV5-1 and TRBJ1-1; maybe TRBD1 (6 bases). With 3 bases removed from V and 1 base from J, the gap between germline ends came to 16 bases. CDR3 length: 16 residues. Germline V gene data show CDR1 as SGHRS and CDR2 as YFSETQ. The CDR3 loop is CASSSGRGPTNTEAFF. For the CDR3, the DNA is TGCGCCAGCAGCTCGGGCAGGGGTCCCACGAACACTGAAGCTTTCTTT.

The rearrangement links TRBV10-2 to TRBJ2-1; D perhaps matches TRBD2 (6 bases). This CDR3 has 14 residues. The V gene's germline CDR1 is WSHSY and CDR2 SAAADI. V was clipped by 5 bases and J by 10 bases, with 18 bases between them. Here the CDR3 DNA reads TGCGCCAGCAGTCCAAACCGGGACTCGGGAGAGCAGTTCTTC. Translated: CASSPNRDSGEQFF.

V is TRBV11-2 and J is TRBJ1-3; D not certain. Germline loops: CDR1 SGHAT, CDR2 FQNNGV. The CDR3 is 18 residues long. Trimming removed 5 bases at V and 0 bases at J, with 20 bases between. CDR3 in DNA: TGTGCCAGCAGCACCACCACTGCCCTGACGGGCTCTGGAAACACCATATATTTT. It codes for CASSTTTALTGSGNTIYF.

V is TRBV5-1 and J is TRBJ1-1; a possible D gene is TRBD1 (5 bases). V lost 4 bases and J 6 bases, leaving 16 bases between the germline ends. Germline V gene data show CDR1 as SGHRS and CDR2 as YFSETQ. This CDR3 comprises 14 residues. CDR3 residues: CASSADRPVPEAFF. For the CDR3, the DNA is TGCGCCAGCAGCGCCGACAGACCGGTTCCTGAAGCTTTCTTT.

This rearrangement joins TRBV28 to TRBJ2-1; 13 bases line up with TRBD2. Germline loops: CDR1 MDHEN, CDR2 SYDVKM. The V gene end was trimmed by 6 bases and the J gene end by 8 bases; junction bases not matched to a gene: 7. The length of the CDR3 is 15 residues. The CDR3 DNA reads TGTGCCAGCAGCCCGGGACTAGCGGGACTGGATGAGCAGTTCTTC. This sequence encodes CASSPGLAGLDEQFF.

This chain links TRBV5-1 with TRBJ2-7; TRBD1 matches 7 bases. Looked up from germline, CDR1 is SGHRS and CDR2 is YFSETQ. The length of the CDR3 is 16 residues. Trimming removed 4 bases from V and 2 bases from J; junction bases left unmatched: 12. This chain's CDR3 is CASSDLTRGNTYEQYF. Here the CDR3 DNA reads TGCGCCAGCAGCGATCTCACCAGGGGGAATACCTACGAGCAGTACTTC.

The V gene is TRBV21-1, the J gene TRBJ1-2. TRBV21-1 is reported as a pseudogene. The CDR3 sequence is 18 residues long. Written as DNA, the CDR3 is TGTGCCAGCAGCAACGACTGTACCGGAGGGGAGTGCAGCTATGGCTACACCTTC. Translated: CASSNDCTGGECSYGYTF.

J is TRBJ2-3 and V is TRBV29-1; 11 nucleotides line up with TRBD2. The germline V gene has CDR1 SQVTM and CDR2 ANQGSEA. The CDR3 sequence is 18 residues long. V was clipped by 3 bases and J by 4 bases; unmatched bases: 15. The CDR3 nucleotides read TGCAGCGTTGATCGTTTAGCGGGGGGGCCCGAAGAGGCAGATACGCAGTATTTT. This encodes CSVDRLAGGPEEADTQYF.

The V call is TRBV19, the J call TRBJ2-7; 7 bases are shared with TRBD1. Germline assignment: CDR1 LNHDA and CDR2 SQIVND (reference sequence). CDR3 length: 14 amino acids. Trimming cost V 5 bases and J 0 bases; bases outside gene matches: 4. CDR3 nucleotide sequence: TGTGCCAGTAGTCCGGACAGGATCTCCTACGAGCAGTACTTC. It encodes CASSPDRISYEQYF.